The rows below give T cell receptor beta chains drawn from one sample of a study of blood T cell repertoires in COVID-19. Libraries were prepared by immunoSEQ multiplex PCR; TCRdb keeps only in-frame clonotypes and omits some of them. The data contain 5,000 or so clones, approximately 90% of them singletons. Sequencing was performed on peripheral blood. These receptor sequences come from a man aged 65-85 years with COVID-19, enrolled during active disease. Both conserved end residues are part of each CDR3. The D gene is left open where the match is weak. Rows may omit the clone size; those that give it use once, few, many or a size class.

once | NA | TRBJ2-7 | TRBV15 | CATSRGQGHYEQYF | TGTGCCACCAGCAGAGGGCAGGGGCACTACGAGCAGTACTTC
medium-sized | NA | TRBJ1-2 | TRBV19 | CASSITGTYGYTF | TGTGCCAGTAGTATCACAGGGACCTATGGCTACACCTTC
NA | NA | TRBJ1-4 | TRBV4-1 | CASSPNRAEKKLFF | TGCGCCAGCAGCCCGAACAGGGCTGAGAAAAAACTGTTTTTT
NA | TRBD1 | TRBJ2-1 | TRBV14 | CASSHPGQGIDEQFF | TGTGCCAGCAGCCACCCGGGACAGGGGATCGATGAGCAGTTCTTC
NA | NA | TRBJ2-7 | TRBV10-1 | CASSEVSTVQYF | TGCGCCAGCAGTGAAGTCTCAACGGTGCAGTACTTC
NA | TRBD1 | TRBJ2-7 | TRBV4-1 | CASSQGTAGQGLSYEQYF | TGCGCCAGCAGCCAAGGGACAGCCGGACAGGGGCTCTCCTACGAGCAGTACTTC
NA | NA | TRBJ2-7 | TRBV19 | CASNEGLTYEQYF | TGTGCCAGTAACGAGGGACTGACCTACGAGCAGTACTTC
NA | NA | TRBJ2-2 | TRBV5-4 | CASSFGGGLGTGELFF | TGTGCCAGCAGCTTCGGTGGGGGCTTGGGCACCGGGGAGCTGTTTTTT
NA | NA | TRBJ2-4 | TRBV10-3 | CAISAADKNIQYF | NA
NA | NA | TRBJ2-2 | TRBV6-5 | CASRPRTVNAGELFF | TGTGCCAGCAGGCCGAGGACAGTGAACGCCGGGGAGCTGTTTTTT
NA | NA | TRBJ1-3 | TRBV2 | CATRGGGAQWLSGNTIYF | TGTGCGACCCGAGGAGGGGGGGCCCAGTGGCTCTCTGGAAACACCATATATTTT
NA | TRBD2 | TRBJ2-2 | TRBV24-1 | CATSVSGSLGTGELFF | TGTGCCACCAGTGTTAGCGGGAGTTTGGGCACCGGGGAGCTGTTTTTT
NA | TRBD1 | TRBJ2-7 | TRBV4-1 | CASSPSDRGHYEQYF | TGCGCCAGCAGCCCATCGGACAGGGGGCACTACGAGCAGTACTTC
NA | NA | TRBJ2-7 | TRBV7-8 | CASSLARGYEQYF | TGTGCCAGCAGCTTAGCGCGCGGGTACGAGCAGTACTTC
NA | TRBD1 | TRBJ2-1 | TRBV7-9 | CASIADRGPGNEQFF | TGTGCCAGCATCGCGGACAGGGGGCCTGGAAATGAGCAGTTCTTC
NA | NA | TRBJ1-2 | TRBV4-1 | CASSQTWGDYGYTF | TGCGCCAGCAGCCAAACATGGGGGGACTATGGCTACACCTTC
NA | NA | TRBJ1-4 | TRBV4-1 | CASSHESPTNEKLFF | TGCGCCAGCAGCCATGAAAGCCCAACTAATGAAAAACTGTTTTTT
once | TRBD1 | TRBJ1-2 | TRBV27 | CASRGTGANYGYTF | TGTGCCAGCAGGGGGACAGGGGCCAACTATGGCTACACCTTC
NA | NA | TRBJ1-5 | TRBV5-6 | CASSLGEQPQHF | TGTGCCAGCAGCTTGGGGGAGCAGCCCCAGCATTTT
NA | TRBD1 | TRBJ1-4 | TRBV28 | CATKGDRNNEKLFF | TGTGCCACCAAAGGGGACAGGAATAATGAAAAACTGTTTTTT